Presented here are 20 T cell receptor beta chains from one specimen sequenced in a study of T-cell memory formation after mild COVID-19. In TCRdb, the 5' RACE reads were re-called with MiXCR into one record per CDR3 protein. The sample shows 40,000 to 60,000 distinct CDR3 sequences, about 12% of them seen only once. Sequencing was performed on PBMCs or a T cell subset sorted from them (not recorded which). These receptors all come from a young man who had mild COVID-19 (a few samples of this study predate the infection). Cell type and time point are not known.

This clonotype came up a few times. The V and J genes are TRBV6-1 and TRBJ1-5; D may be TRBD1 (5 bases). The V and J ends lost 7 bases and 16 bases respectively, with 17 bases between them. Per the germline V gene, CDR1 is MNHNS and CDR2 is SASEGT. This CDR3 contains 11 residues. CDR3 protein: CASIGWGNPHF. The CDR3 nucleotides read TGTGCCAGCATAGGATGGGGCAATCCCCATTTT.

The chain uses TRBV7-2 and TRBJ1-5; 7 bases fit TRBD1. Germline V gene data show CDR1 as SGHTA and CDR2 as FQGNSA. The CDR3 loop spans 14 amino acids. Trimming took 4 bases from V and 2 from J; bases not matched to a gene: 2. The DNA of the CDR3 is TGTGCCAGCAGCTCTGACAGGGGCAATCAGCCCCAGCATTTT. Encoded protein: CASSSDRGNQPQHF.

The V call is TRBV20-1, the J call TRBJ1-3; maybe TRBD1 (5 bases). Germline CDR1 and CDR2: DFQATT and SNEGSKA (reference sequence). The CDR3 totals 12 residues. The V end lost 3 bases, the J end lost 4 bases, and 7 bases lay between the germline ends. CDR3 sequence (DNA): TGCAGTGCTAGGCAGGGAGGAAACACCATATATTTT. It codes for CSARQGGNTIYF.

This clonotype was picked up a small number of times. The rearrangement joins TRBV5-1 to TRBJ1-4; D is perhaps TRBD1 (6 bases). Trimming left V 0 bases short and J 6 bases short, with 12 bases between. CDR1 SGHRS and CDR2 YFSETQ come from the germline V gene. The CDR3 has 15 amino acids. CDR3 sequence reads: CASSLVAGGYEKLFF. For the CDR3, the DNA is TGCGCCAGCAGCTTGGTAGCCGGGGGCTATGAAAAACTGTTTTTT.

This clonotype was detected many times. The rearrangement links TRBV7-3 to TRBJ1-6, with D unresolved. With 6 bases removed from V and 7 bases from J, the gap between germline ends came to 10 bases. Germline-derived CDR1 and CDR2 are SGHTA and FQGTGA. The CDR3 extends over 13 amino acids. CDR3 amino acids: CASRRSGNSPLHF. The DNA for the CDR3 is TGTGCCAGCAGGCGCAGTGGGAATTCACCCCTCCACTTT.

This clonotype occurred many times. The chain joins TRBV5-4 to TRBJ1-1; D is ambiguous. V was clipped by 2 bases and J by 7 bases, with 6 bases between them. The CDR3 runs to 11 residues. Germline CDR1 SGHNT, CDR2 YYREEE (reference sequence). CDR3 in amino acids: CASSFLSEAFF. The CDR3 DNA is TGTGCCAGCAGCTTTTTAAGTGAAGCTTTCTTT. The whole variable domain, filled in from reference TRBV5-4 and TRBJ1-1, reads ETGVTQSPTHLIKTRGQQVTLRCSSQSGHNTVSWYQQALGQGPQFIFQYYREEENGRGNFPPRFSGLQFPNYSSELNVNALELDDSALYLCASSFLSEAFFGQGTRLTVV.

This clonotype was picked up a small number of times. The J gene is TRBJ2-7, the V gene TRBV18; D possibly corresponds to TRBD2 (6 bases). The CDR3 is 15 amino acids. V was cut by 3 bases and J by 3 bases, with 15 bases left in between. Germline V lookup: CDR1 KGHSH, CDR2 LQKENI. The CDR3 here is CASSPSLGGSYEQYF. CDR3 DNA sequence: TGTGCCAGCTCACCGTCTCTGGGGGGAAGCTACGAGCAGTACTTC.

The chain combines TRBV12-3 or TRBV12-4 with TRBJ2-7, with D perhaps assigned TRBD1 or TRBD2 (5 bases each). V lost 6 bases and J lost 0, with 12 bases in between. The CDR3 consists of 14 residues. The CDR3: CASSRERNSYEQYF. CDR3 DNA: TGTGCCAGCAGCAGGGAGCGGAACTCCTACGAGCAGTACTTC.

In its sample, this clonotype was seen many times. The genes are TRBV29-1 and TRBJ2-3; TRBD2 aligns across 11 bases. V was clipped by 8 bases and J by 2 bases; unmatched bases: 6. Germline-derived CDR1 and CDR2 are SQVTM and ANQGSEA. The CDR3 spans 14 residues. CDR3 region: CSHGTSGYTDTQYF. The CDR3 region has the DNA TGCAGCCACGGGACTAGCGGCTACACAGATACGCAGTATTTT.

This clonotype was seen repeatedly, ten times or more. V usage is TRBV7-2 and J usage is TRBJ1-4, with 7 bases aligning to TRBD1. Germline CDR1 and CDR2: SGHTA and FQGNSA. The length of the CDR3 is 15 residues. The V gene end was trimmed by 5 bases and the J gene end by 8 bases; junction bases not matched to a gene: 11. The CDR3 sequence is CASSKGSTGVEKLFF. In nucleotides, the CDR3 is TGTGCCAGCAGCAAAGGATCTACAGGGGTCGAAAAACTGTTTTTT. The entire variable domain, with the rest obtained from reference TRBV7-2 and TRBJ1-4, is as follows: GAGVSQSPSNKVTEKGKDVELRCDPISGHTALYWYRQSLGQGLEFLIYFQGNSAPDKSGLPSDRFSAERTGGSVSTLTIQRTQQEDSAVYLCASSKGSTGVEKLFFGSGTQLSVL.

CDR3 coding DNA: TGTGCCAGCAGTGTTCCCAAATATTGGGACTTCCCCAATCAGCCCCAGCATTTT. Translating it yields CASSVPKYWDFPNQPQHF. The genes are TRBV6-2 or TRBV6-3 and TRBJ1-5; a weak D match, TRBD1 (5 bases). The V and J ends lost 5 bases and 3 bases respectively, with 23 bases between them. CDR1 MNHEY and CDR2 SVGEGT come from the germline V gene. The CDR3 has 18 residues.

This clonotype has more than one count but fewer than ten. The chain has TRBV6-5 and TRBJ1-1; 7 bases fit TRBD1. This CDR3 has 17 residues. Germline trimming cut 0 bases from V and 3 bases from J; bases unmatched to any gene: 10. The germline V gene encodes CDR1 MNHEY and CDR2 SVGAGI. CDR3 loop: CASSYSGPQGVYTEAFF. The CDR3 DNA follows: TGTGCCAGCAGTTACTCGGGCCCCCAGGGGGTATACACTGAAGCTTTCTTT.

The CDR3 DNA follows: TGTGCCAGCACCTTCGGACAGGGATATGGCTACACCTTC. Residues: CASTFGQGYGYTF. V and J are TRBV12-3 or TRBV12-4 and TRBJ1-2, with TRBD1 matching over 8 bases. This CDR3 spans 13 amino acids. With 7 bases clipped from V and 5 bases from J, the junction kept 6 bases outside the gene matches.

This clonotype was seen more than once but under ten times. This rearrangement joins TRBV28 to TRBJ1-2; tentatively, D is TRBD1 (5 bases). With 5 bases removed from V and 2 bases from J, the gap between germline ends came to 21 bases. This CDR3 has 17 amino acids. The germline gives CDR1 MDHEN, CDR2 SYDVKM. The DNA for the CDR3 is TGTGCCAGCAGTGGTGCGGACATGAACTACGGAAACTATGGCTACACCTTC. Translated: CASSGADMNYGNYGYTF.

V gene TRBV20-1 combines with J gene TRBJ2-5; perhaps TRBD2 as D (6 bases). Trimming shortened V by 6 bases and J by 3 bases, and 17 bases separated the two germline ends. The CDR3 length is 14 residues. CDR1 is DFQATT, CDR2 SNEGSKA, per germline (reference sequence). The CDR3 DNA reads TGCAGTGCAGCTGGGGCGGGGCTCGAAGAGACCCAGTACTTC. Protein: CSAAGAGLEETQYF.

The chain uses TRBV6-5 and TRBJ1-1; 8 nucleotides match TRBD1. Looked up from germline, CDR1 is MNHEY and CDR2 is SVGAGI. V shed 2 bases and J 5 bases; nucleotides not matched to a gene: 4. This CDR3 is built from 14 residues. Here the CDR3 reads CASSYHGTGTEAFF. Here the CDR3 DNA reads TGTGCCAGCAGTTACCACGGGACAGGAACTGAAGCTTTCTTT.

This clonotype was picked up many times. V and J are TRBV4-1 and TRBJ2-1, with TRBD2 as a possible D gene (6 bases). CDR1 is MGHRA, CDR2 YSYEKL, per germline. Between the trimmed V and J ends, which lost 4 bases and 6 bases, there was a span of 13 bases. The CDR3 loop spans 14 amino acids. CDR3 in amino acids: CASSPGLLGNEQFF. CDR3 nucleotides: TGCGCCAGCAGCCCGGGACTCCTGGGCAATGAGCAGTTCTTC.

In its sample, this clonotype was seen a few times. The V call is TRBV29-1, the J call TRBJ2-3; D gene unclear. In germline, CDR1 is SQVTM, CDR2 ANQGSEA. V was clipped by 4 bases and J by 1 base, with 6 bases between them. There are 12 residues in the CDR3. CDR3 DNA sequence: TGCAGCGTTGGGGGTGGCACAGATACGCAGTATTTT. Translation gives CSVGGGTDTQYF.

This clonotype has only a few counts. The CDR3 sequence: CASSLGTTKDDEQFF. The CDR3 bases are TGTGCCAGCAGCTTGGGTACAACAAAGGACGATGAGCAGTTCTTC. The gene calls are TRBV5-8 and TRBJ2-1, with no clear D. V was clipped by 0 bases and J by 8 bases, with 15 bases between them. The germline gives CDR1 SGHTS, CDR2 YDEGEE. This CDR3 spans 15 amino acids.

In this sample, this clonotype turned up many times. The rearrangement joins TRBV7-2 to TRBJ2-3, with D possibly being TRBD2 (5 bases). CDR3 length equals 13 residues. Deletions cut 3 bases from V and 6 bases from J, with 10 bases between. Germline values: CDR1 SGHTA, CDR2 FQGNSA. Written as DNA, the CDR3 is TGTGCCAGCAGCTTCCTCCCGGGGGATACGCAGTATTTT. It encodes CASSFLPGDTQYF.